The 25 T cell receptor beta chains below come from one sample, sequenced in a study of cytomegalovirus exposure and HLA in healthy donors (dated by TCRdb to 2015 to 2018). Libraries were built with the immunoSEQ multiplex PCR assay. For the multiplex PCR, a mixture combining 60 forward primers for TCR Vbeta segments and 13 reverse primers for TCR Jbeta segments was used. The table comes from immuneACCESS by way of TCRdb, which keeps in-frame sequences with V and J called. Part of the clones is missing from these tables; in studies checked, under half for an unresolved V gene and the rest for unknown reasons. The table for this sample lists about 150,000 clones; roughly 76% of them were counted only once. The ten largest clones take up under 3.5% of the sample. Sequencing was carried out using PBMCs. Every receptor here comes from a woman aged 25-40 years in good health and CMV-seronegative.

The chain carries TRBV19 and TRBJ2-7; D is ambiguous. V was cut by 3 bases and J by 0 bases, with 6 bases left in between. The CDR3 runs to 13 residues. Germline CDR1 and CDR2: LNHDA and SQIVND (reference sequence). CDR3 nucleotides: TGTGCCAGTAGTATGACTTCCTCCTACGAGCAGTACTTC. It specifies CASSMTSSYEQYF.

The chain joins TRBV5-1 to TRBJ2-5; 7 nucleotides agree with TRBD1. Germline CDR1 reads SGHRS; CDR2 reads YFSETQ. CDR3 length equals 13 residues. Trimming at V came to 7 bases and at J to 2 bases, leaving 5 bases not matched to a gene. The CDR3 here is CASRPGQQETQYF. The CDR3 nucleotides read TGCGCCAGCCGCCCGGGACAGCAAGAGACCCAGTACTTC. The full variable domain, with the rest looked up from reference TRBV5-1 and TRBJ2-5, is KAGVTQTPRYLIKTRGQQVTLSCSPISGHRSVSWYQQTPGQGLQFLFEYFSETQRNKGNFPGRFSGRQFSNSRSEMNVSTLELGDSALYLCASRPGQQETQYFGPGTRLLVL.

V gene TRBV18 combines with J gene TRBJ1-1, with 7 bases that match TRBD1. Per germline, CDR1 KGHSH and CDR2 LQKENI. V lost 1 base and J lost 3; bases outside the gene matches: 11. The CDR3 is 17 amino acids. The CDR3 protein is CASSPRGQGVSDTEAFF. DNA of the CDR3: TGTGCCAGCTCACCACGGGGCCAGGGGGTGTCGGACACTGAAGCTTTCTTT.

The genes are TRBV28 and TRBJ2-7; 8 nucleotides line up with TRBD1. Germline V lookup: CDR1 MDHEN, CDR2 SYDVKM. The trim removed 4 bases at V and 4 bases at J, leaving 9 bases unmatched. The CDR3 sequence is 15 residues long. In DNA, the CDR3 is TGTGCCAGCAGTTCCACGGACAGGGTTCTGTACGAGCAGTACTTC. It translates to CASSSTDRVLYEQYF.

The J gene is TRBJ2-5, the V gene TRBV5-6; 7 nucleotides match TRBD1. The V gene's germline CDR1 is SGHDT and CDR2 YYEEEE. This CDR3 contains 14 residues. The V gene end was trimmed by 3 bases and the J gene end by 3 bases; junction bases not matched to a gene: 5. For the CDR3, the DNA is TGTGCCAGCAGCTACGGGACAGCCGAAGAGACCCAGTACTTC. It codes for CASSYGTAEETQYF.

The chain joins TRBV7-2 to TRBJ2-3, with TRBD2 matching over 9 bases. This CDR3 contains 16 residues. Germline V gene lookup returns CDR1 SGHTA and CDR2 FQGNSA. V shed 5 bases, J shed 1 base, and the junction held 7 bases outside the gene matches. The DNA of the CDR3 is TGTGCCAGCAGCGCTATAGCGGGGGCGGGCACAGATACGCAGTATTTT. Translation gives CASSAIAGAGTDTQYF.

This clone was observed a single time. This rearrangement joins TRBV30 to TRBJ1-6, with D unresolved. There are 14 residues in the CDR3. Germline V gene sequence: CDR1 GTSNPN, CDR2 SVGIG (reference sequence). V was shortened by 2 bases and J by 7 bases, with 12 bases between the two germline ends. The CDR3 sequence: CAWSSGIGNSPLHF. In nucleotides, the CDR3 is TGTGCCTGGAGTTCGGGAATCGGAAATTCACCCCTCCACTTT.

This clone was seen only a few times. V usage is TRBV7-9 and J usage is TRBJ1-4; perhaps TRBD1 as D (6 bases). There are 17 residues in the CDR3. The germline V gene has CDR1 SEHNR and CDR2 FQNEAQ (reference sequence). V was cut by 6 bases and J by 0 bases, with 17 bases left in between. The CDR3 loop is CASRPDSWGPTNEKLFF. CDR3 sequence (DNA): TGTGCCAGCAGACCGGACAGCTGGGGTCCAACTAATGAAAAACTGTTTTTT.

The chain has TRBV5-6 and TRBJ1-3; the D is unclear. CDR3 size: 14 residues. V dropped 1 base and J dropped 1 base, with 6 bases sitting between them. Germline values: CDR1 SGHDT, CDR2 YYEEEE. CDR3 bases: TGTGCCAGCAGCTTGCGAGGGTCTGGAAACACCATATATTTT. Translation gives CASSLRGSGNTIYF.

This sequence joins TRBV7-6 and TRBJ2-1, with 12 positions matching TRBD2. The CDR3 consists of 16 residues. Losses at the gene ends were 5 bases for V and 9 bases for J; bases not matched to a gene: 11. Germline CDR1 reads SGHVS; CDR2 reads FNYEAQ. CDR3 protein: CASSPRLAGVNSEQFF. In DNA form, the CDR3 reads TGTGCCAGCAGCCCCAGACTAGCGGGAGTTAACAGTGAGCAGTTCTTC. The variable domain in full, completed from reference TRBV7-6 and TRBJ2-1, reads GAGVSQSPRYKVTKRGQDVALRCDPISGHVSLYWYRQALGQGPEFLTYFNYEAQQDKSGLPNDRFSAERPEGSISTLTIQRTEQRDSAMYRCASSPRLAGVNSEQFFGPGTRLTVL.

This chain connects TRBV15 to TRBJ2-5; D is ambiguous. The CDR3 extends over 17 amino acids. V shed 1 base and J shed 4 bases, with 19 bases lying between them. Germline CDR1 and CDR2: LNHNV and YYDKDF (reference sequence). The CDR3 is CATSRAPPASSGETQYF. CDR3 in DNA: TGTGCCACCAGCAGAGCCCCCCCCGCCAGTTCTGGAGAGACCCAGTACTTC.

The chain recombines TRBV21-1 with TRBJ1-5. TRBV21-1 is designated a pseudogene. The CDR3 has 16 amino acids. The CDR3 reads CASSILYHVSNQPQHF. CDR3 in DNA: TGTGCCAGCAGCATACTATATCACGTTAGCAATCAGCCCCAGCATTTT.

This clone was seen only a few times. This chain joins TRBV5-6 and TRBJ2-3, with no clear D. The V gene lost 6 bases and the J gene lost 8 bases, with 10 bases spanning the gap. There are 11 residues in the CDR3. The germline CDR1 and CDR2 sequences are SGHDT and YYEEEE. CDR3 amino acids: CASKALGTQYF. The CDR3 DNA is TGTGCCAGCAAAGCTCTAGGTACGCAGTATTTT.

The chain employs TRBV2 and TRBJ2-7; 9 bases are a match to TRBD1. Trimming cost V 5 bases and J 3 bases; bases outside gene matches: 5. There are 14 residues in the CDR3. Germline CDR1 SNHLY, CDR2 FYNNEI. The CDR3 coding sequence is TGTGCCAGCAGTAAGGACAGGGGATACTACGAGCAGTACTTC. Its translation: CASSKDRGYYEQYF.

CDR3 in amino acids: CASSTAGPNNEQFF. The DNA of the CDR3 is TGTGCCAGTAGTACAGCGGGACCGAACAATGAGCAGTTCTTC. The chain has TRBV19 and TRBJ2-1; 7 bases match TRBD2. CDR3 length: 14 residues. The germline V gene encodes CDR1 LNHDA and CDR2 SQIVND (reference sequence). The V gene end was trimmed by 4 bases and the J gene end by 5 bases; junction bases not matched to a gene: 5. Full variable domain (remainder filled in from reference TRBV19 and TRBJ2-1): DGGITQSPKYLFRKEGQNVTLSCEQNLNHDAMYWYRQDPGQGLRLIYYSQIVNDFQKGDIAEGYSVSREKKESFPLTVTSAQKNPTAFYLCASSTAGPNNEQFFGPGTRLTVL.

The chain couples TRBV7-3 to TRBJ2-1; TRBD2 matches at 7 bases. V shed 1 base, J shed 9 bases, and the junction held 9 bases outside the gene matches. CDR3 length equals 15 residues. Germline-derived CDR1 and CDR2 are SGHTA and FQGTGA. CDR3 bases: TGTGCCAGCAGCTTAATCGGGGGACTACAAGCTGAGCAGTTCTTC. The encoded protein is CASSLIGGLQAEQFF.

The chain links TRBV4-1 to TRBJ2-5; the match to TRBD2 covers 11 bases. The CDR3 runs to 16 residues. Germline V gene sequence: CDR1 MGHRA, CDR2 YSYEKL. Trimming took 5 bases from V and 8 from J; bases not matched to a gene: 13. This chain's CDR3 is CASSSRTSGPVDTQYF. The CDR3 nucleotides read TGCGCCAGCAGCTCCAGGACTAGCGGGCCAGTTGACACCCAGTACTTC.

The gene calls are TRBV15 and TRBJ2-7, with 8 bases lining up with TRBD1. In germline, CDR1 is LNHNV, CDR2 YYDKDF (reference sequence). The CDR3 totals 15 residues. V trimming: 8 bases; J trimming: 2 bases; junction bases outside the gene matches: 11. CDR3 in DNA: TGTGCCACCGCCCGTCACGGACAGGGACCCTACGAGCAGTACTTC. This codes for CATARHGQGPYEQYF.

Worth noting for this clone: Mismatch with germline at one junction end may stem from a read error. The gene calls are TRBV11-2 and TRBJ2-5; 8 bases line up with TRBD1. The DNA matches TRBJ2-7 better at its end, which makes the J call doubtful. The CDR3 is made up of 14 amino acids. Germline CDR1 is SGHAT and CDR2 is FQNNGV. CDR3 sequence (DNA): TGTGCCAGCAGCGTAGACAGGGGTCTCTACGAGCAGTACTTC. Amino acid sequence: CASSVDRGLYEQYF.

This clone has a handful of counts. The rearrangement uses TRBV6-1 and TRBJ2-2; 7 bases map to TRBD1. Germline CDR1 is MNHNS and CDR2 is SASEGT. This CDR3 has 14 residues. Losses at the gene ends were 6 bases for V and 0 bases for J; bases not matched to a gene: 1. The CDR3 reads CASRGQPNTGELFF. In nucleotides, the CDR3 is TGTGCCAGCAGGGGACAGCCGAACACCGGGGAGCTGTTTTTT.

In its sample, this clone was seen once. The chain is built from TRBV5-1 and TRBJ2-1; the D gene is possibly TRBD1 (8 bases). Per the germline V gene, CDR1 is SGHRS and CDR2 is YFSETQ. This CDR3 has 14 residues. The V gene lost 4 bases and the J gene lost 8 bases, with 16 bases spanning the gap. The CDR3 sequence: CASSLRTGRDEQFF. The CDR3 DNA sequence: TGCGCCAGCAGCCTAAGGACAGGGAGGGATGAGCAGTTCTTC.

The J gene is TRBJ1-4, the V gene TRBV7-9; weak D call: TRBD1 (5 bases). The CDR3 has 18 amino acids. Germline loops: CDR1 SEHNR, CDR2 FQNEAQ (reference sequence). V was pared by 1 base and J by 1 base, with 16 bases between. Here the CDR3 reads CASSLERGVGETNEKLFF. The CDR3 region has the DNA TGTGCCAGCAGCTTAGAGCGGGGGGTCGGGGAAACTAATGAAAAACTGTTTTTT.

About this clone itself: One end of the junction varies from germline; a read error may be responsible. This chain connects TRBV7-9 to TRBJ1-1, with 7 bases matching TRBD1. Per the germline V gene, CDR1 is SEHNR and CDR2 is FQNEAQ (reference sequence). The CDR3 length is 14 residues. CDR3 nucleotides: TGTTCCAGCAGCCACGGACAGGTCCGTCCTGAAGCTTTCTTT. This codes for CSSSHGQVRPEAFF.

CDR3 nucleotides: TGTGCCAGCAGTGACCGACAGGGGGAAGTCTATGGCTACACCTTC. This codes for CASSDRQGEVYGYTF. The chain recombines TRBV6-6 with TRBJ1-2; TRBD1 matches 9 bases. The V and J ends lost 5 bases and 4 bases, in that order; junction bases with no gene match: 8. The CDR3 totals 15 residues. CDR1 is MNHNY and CDR2 is SVGAGI in the germline V gene (reference sequence).

The chain couples TRBV7-2 to TRBJ2-5, with 12 bases that match TRBD2. V shed 5 bases, J shed 0 bases, and the junction held 7 bases outside the gene matches. CDR3 length: 17 amino acids. CDR1 and CDR2 from the germline V gene are SGHTA and FQGNSA. The CDR3 here is CASSAPLAGGNQETQYF. DNA of the CDR3: TGTGCCAGCAGCGCACCACTAGCGGGGGGTAACCAAGAGACCCAGTACTTC.